This is a list of T cell receptor beta chains from one sample in a study of a mutant IDH1 vaccine in newly diagnosed glioma. Here immunoSEQ multiplex PCR was the method, and the copy in TCRdb shows in-frame clones only, minus some. In the table there are roughly 51,000 clones, 80% to 85% of which are singletons. Their cognate antigens are unknown. This sample comprised PBMCs, obtained from a glioma patient whose treatment included an IDH1 peptide vaccine. These receptors were obtained from a woman between 35 and 50 years old with glioma. Some clones in this sample may be carry-over from other donors' samples. Both conserved end residues are part of each CDR3. D genes are given only for firm matches.

>.|TRBJ1-5|TRBV2
CASIGTKNNQPQHF
>.|TRBJ2-7|TRBV19
CASSWQVSYEQYF
>.|TRBJ1-1|TRBV14
CASSQDLSRKAFF
>.|TRBJ1-1|TRBV4-1
CASSPRDRGVGNTEAFF
>.|TRBJ1-3|TRBV13
CASSLGGVRSGNTIYF
>.|TRBJ1-1|TRBV9
CASSVGGETEAFF
>.|TRBJ1-5|TRBV30
CAWSMQELQPQHF
>.|TRBJ1-2|TRBV30
CAWTKSNYGYTF
>TRBD1|TRBJ2-3|TRBV30
CAWSGHRGYTQYF
>.|TRBJ2-7|TRBV5-5
CASSLTPASSYEQYF
>.|TRBJ1-4|TRBV5-1
CASSLGSYQGEKLFF
>TRBD1|TRBJ1-2|TRBV4-3
CASSQGHWTGGIYGYTF
>.|TRBJ1-1|TRBV19
CASALNTEAFF
>.|TRBJ1-1|TRBV2
CASRAVLQFEAFF
>TRBD1|TRBJ1-1|TRBV5-1
CASSLGTGGNTEAFF
>.|TRBJ1-5|TRBV19
CASSIDQSGRQPQHF
>.|TRBJ2-3|TRBV20-1
CSARDRGTQYF
>.|TRBJ1-1|TRBV13
CASSPRGASWHTEAFF
>TRBD1|TRBJ2-7|TRBV7-9
CASSEIGTGFLGQYF
>TRBD1|TRBJ2-7|TRBV29-1
CSVGGQGTSYEQYF
>.|TRBJ2-1|TRBV7-6
CASSLNSLEQFF
>.|TRBJ2-7|TRBV7-2
CASSLDGSQYEQYF
>.|TRBJ1-3|TRBV18
CASSPRQTNSGNTIYF
>.|TRBJ2-7|TRBV6-5
CASSYDRTYEQYF
>.|TRBJ1-1|TRBV6-1
CASSEQGPTEAFF